These 31 T cell receptor beta chains share one sample of origin, sequenced in a study of blood T cell repertoires in COVID-19. TCRdb keeps only in-frame clones here, not all; method: immunoSEQ multiplex PCR. The sample holds more than 300,000 clones; 85% to 90% are singletons and the top ten take around 4.6%. Sequencing was carried out using PBMCs or T cells enriched from blood (not recorded which). These receptors originate from a man aged 25-45 years who had recovered from COVID-19.

Here the CDR3 DNA reads TGCGCCAGTCTGACAGTGTTTTCTGGAAACACCATATATTTT. It codes for CASLTVFSGNTIYF. The V and J genes are TRBV10-1 and TRBJ1-3, with D possibly matching TRBD1 (5 bases). The CDR3 is made up of 14 amino acids. Germline loops: CDR1 WNHNN, CDR2 SYGVQD (reference sequence). V was cut by 9 bases and J by 1 base, with 13 bases left in between.

This rearrangement joins TRBV2 to TRBJ1-2; D perhaps matches TRBD1 (5 bases). Germline-derived CDR1 and CDR2 are SNHLY and FYNNEI. The CDR3 length is 15 residues. Trimming left V 1 base short and J 4 bases short, with 13 bases between. The CDR3 reads CASSEEQVIFYGYTF. CDR3 in DNA: TGTGCCAGCAGTGAAGAACAGGTCATCTTCTATGGCTACACCTTC.

The V gene is TRBV2, the J gene TRBJ2-7; TRBD2 might be the D (5 bases). The V gene's germline CDR1 is SNHLY and CDR2 FYNNEI. Trimming left V 9 bases short and J 7 bases short, with 16 bases between. The CDR3 is 12 residues long. The CDR3 protein is CARTVETGEQYF. The DNA of the CDR3 is TGTGCCAGAACAGTAGAGACGGGGGAGCAGTACTTC.

The J gene is TRBJ2-7, the V gene TRBV10-2, with TRBD2 matching over 7 bases. V was clipped by 6 bases and J by 2 bases; unmatched bases: 4. This CDR3 has 13 amino acids. The germline V gene has CDR1 WSHSY and CDR2 SAAADI. CDR3 nucleotides: TGCGCCAGCAGCGAAGGGACTACCTACGAGCAGTACTTC. Residues: CASSEGTTYEQYF.

CDR3 region: CATRSREGAYYGYTF. CDR3 nucleotide sequence: TGTGCCACCAGATCCCGGGAGGGGGCATACTATGGCTACACCTTC. V and J are TRBV24-1 and TRBJ1-2; 7 bases match TRBD1. This CDR3 spans 15 amino acids. The germline CDR1 and CDR2 sequences are KGHDR and SFDVKD. After removal of 7 bases from V and 3 bases from J, the junction contained 10 bases not matched to a gene.

About this clone: Other DNA sequences within the sample encode an identical CDR3. The chain links TRBV9 to TRBJ1-1, with D maybe TRBD1 (5 bases). The CDR3 is 14 residues long. The V gene's germline CDR1 is SGDLS and CDR2 YYNGEE. Trimming took 0 bases from V and 2 from J, leaving 8 bases between them. CDR3 loop: CASSVVGGNTEAFF. CDR3 bases: TGTGCCAGCAGCGTAGTGGGGGGTAACACTGAAGCTTTCTTT.

The V call is TRBV6-5, the J call TRBJ2-1; perhaps TRBD2 as D (6 bases). Per germline, CDR1 MNHEY and CDR2 SVGAGI. The CDR3 spans 15 residues. The CDR3 protein is CAATLGVAVYNEQFF. CDR3 nucleotides: TGTGCAGCTACCCTGGGGGTAGCGGTCTACAATGAGCAGTTCTTC.

The chain carries TRBV7-2 and TRBJ2-2; D gene unclear. Trimming took 4 bases from V and 3 from J, leaving 9 bases between them. The CDR3 spans 14 residues. Germline CDR1 is SGHTA and CDR2 is FQGNSA. In DNA form, the CDR3 reads TGTGCCAGCAGCTCCACACCTTACACCGGGGAGCTGTTTTTT. Protein sequence: CASSSTPYTGELFF.

In nucleotides, the CDR3 is TGTGCCACCAGTGATCTCGGGACTAGCGGGACGTCGTGGGGCAATGAGCAGTTCTTC. Residues: CATSDLGTSGTSWGNEQFF. The chain links TRBV24-1 to TRBJ2-1, with 13 positions matching TRBD2. Germline assignment: CDR1 KGHDR and CDR2 SFDVKD. The CDR3 runs 19 residues. V dropped 3 bases and J dropped 6; count of bases not matched to a gene: 13.

This clone was found a few times. The chain combines TRBV5-1 with TRBJ2-5; TRBD1 matches at 8 bases. The CDR3 length is 15 residues. J gave up 3 bases and V 4 bases, and 8 bases lay outside the gene matches. Germline CDR1 is SGHRS and CDR2 is YFSETQ. CDR3 in DNA: TGCGCCAGCAGCCGGGATGGGACAGGCGAAGAGACCCAGTACTTC. Its translation: CASSRDGTGEETQYF. Using reference TRBV5-1 and TRBJ2-5 for the parts outside the CDR3, the full variable domain is KAGVTQTPRYLIKTRGQQVTLSCSPISGHRSVSWYQQTPGQGLQFLFEYFSETQRNKGNFPGRFSGRQFSNSRSEMNVSTLELGDSALYLCASSRDGTGEETQYFGPGTRLLVL.

The sample holds a few counts of this clone. CDR3 in DNA: TGTGCCACCAGCAGGGGCGGGACAGGTAACACTGAAGCTTTCTTT. It encodes CATSRGGTGNTEAFF. This chain joins TRBV15 and TRBJ1-1; the match to TRBD1 covers 8 bases. Germline assignment: CDR1 LNHNV and CDR2 YYDKDF (reference sequence). The V and J ends lost 3 bases and 2 bases, in that order; junction bases with no gene match: 5. The CDR3 loop spans 15 amino acids.

Turning to this clone: Germline is not matched at one junction end, which may reflect a read error. The chain's CDR3 is CASSVESGLVGSDTQYF. The CDR3 DNA reads TGTGCCAGCAGCGTAGAATCGGGACTAGTGGGGTCGGATACGCAGTATTTT. The chain combines TRBV11-2 with TRBJ2-3; 8 bases match TRBD2. The CDR3 is 17 residues long. Germline V gene data show CDR1 as SGHAT and CDR2 as FQNNGV.

The chain combines TRBV4-1 with TRBJ1-1; the match to TRBD1 covers 9 bases. CDR3 length: 15 amino acids. Germline CDR1 and CDR2: MGHRA and YSYEKL. V shed 4 bases and J 1 base; nucleotides not matched to a gene: 4. The CDR3 loop is CASSPGQGRNTEAFF. The CDR3 DNA reads as TGCGCCAGCAGCCCGGGACAGGGACGGAACACTGAAGCTTTCTTT.

This chain joins TRBV19 and TRBJ2-5; TRBD1 aligns across 9 bases. This CDR3 is built from 15 residues. Germline CDR1 LNHDA, CDR2 SQIVND (reference sequence). V shed 6 bases, J shed 5 bases, and the junction held 10 bases outside the gene matches. The CDR3 loop is CASRPSGTGSETQYF. The CDR3 nucleotides read TGTGCCAGTAGGCCTTCGGGGACAGGGAGTGAGACCCAGTACTTC.

The CDR3 here is CASSSQNQGGGEKLFF. The CDR3 coding sequence is TGTGCCAGCAGTTCACAAAATCAGGGGGGTGGTGAAAAACTGTTTTTT. This chain uses TRBV6-5 with TRBJ1-4; 7 bases map to TRBD1. Germline V gives CDR1 MNHEY, CDR2 SVGAGI. J was trimmed by 7 bases and V by 4 bases; bases with no gene match: 12. The CDR3 is made up of 16 amino acids.

The V gene is TRBV7-6, the J gene TRBJ2-1, with 10 positions matching TRBD2. This CDR3 spans 16 amino acids. Unmatched junction bases numbered 8, after V lost 5 bases and J lost 4 bases. Germline V lookup: CDR1 SGHVS, CDR2 FNYEAQ. CDR3 amino acids: CASSRGGTSAYNEQFF. The CDR3 bases are TGTGCCAGCAGCCGGGGGGGGACTAGCGCATACAATGAGCAGTTCTTC.

The chain combines TRBV7-9 with TRBJ1-1; no clear D gene. Trimming cost V 0 bases and J 3 bases, with 11 bases left between them. Looked up from germline, CDR1 is SEHNR and CDR2 is FQNEAQ (reference sequence). This CDR3 spans 15 amino acids. The CDR3 reads CASSLARFRDTEAFF. CDR3 nucleotide sequence: TGTGCCAGCAGCTTAGCGCGGTTTCGTGACACTGAAGCTTTCTTT.

There are many counts of this clone. The V call is TRBV24-1, the J call TRBJ2-7; 10 nucleotides line up with TRBD1. The V segment lost 5 bases and the J segment 3 bases; nucleotides outside the gene matches: 9. The CDR3 loop spans 16 amino acids. Germline CDR1 KGHDR, CDR2 SFDVKD. CDR3 coding DNA: TGTGCCACCAGTGTCATCGGACAGGGGGGATTCTACGAGCAGTACTTC. Translated: CATSVIGQGGFYEQYF.

The J gene is TRBJ1-6, the V gene TRBV20-1; D uncertain. CDR3 size: 8 residues. The V gene lost 5 bases and the J gene lost 14 bases, with 4 bases spanning the gap. In germline, CDR1 is DFQATT, CDR2 SNEGSKA (reference sequence). CDR3 sequence: CSAPTLHF. As DNA, the CDR3 is TGCAGTGCTCCAACCCTCCACTTT.

The rearrangement joins TRBV18 to TRBJ2-7; the match to TRBD1 covers 8 bases. The V gene end was trimmed by 4 bases and the J gene end by 3 bases; junction bases not matched to a gene: 5. Per germline, CDR1 KGHSH and CDR2 LQKENI. This CDR3 is 14 amino acids long. Here the CDR3 reads CASSHGTGVYEQYF. CDR3 nucleotides: TGTGCCAGCTCACACGGGACAGGAGTCTACGAGCAGTACTTC. The full variable domain, completed using reference TRBV18 and TRBJ2-7, is NAGVMQNPRHLVRRRGQEARLRCSPMKGHSHVYWYRQLPEEGLKFMVYLQKENIIDESGMPKERFSAEFPKEGPSILRIQQVVRGDSAAYFCASSHGTGVYEQYFGPGTRLTVT.

This chain joins TRBV18 and TRBJ1-5; TRBD1 matches 8 bases. In germline, CDR1 is KGHSH, CDR2 LQKENI. The CDR3 contains 15 residues. Losses at the gene ends were 4 bases for V and 4 bases for J; bases not matched to a gene: 6. CDR3 amino acids: CASSRQGAMNQPQHF. As DNA, the CDR3 is TGTGCCAGCTCACGCCAGGGGGCGATGAATCAGCCCCAGCATTTT.

The chain uses TRBV7-2 and TRBJ2-5, with 11 positions matching TRBD2. Looked up from germline, CDR1 is SGHTA and CDR2 is FQGNSA. The CDR3 extends over 15 amino acids. The V segment lost 4 bases and the J segment 5 bases; nucleotides outside the gene matches: 6. The CDR3 protein is CASSSSSGRLETQYF. The DNA for the CDR3 is TGTGCCAGCAGCTCGTCTAGCGGGAGGTTGGAGACCCAGTACTTC.

The chain carries TRBV15 and TRBJ2-2; a weak D match, TRBD2 (7 bases). Between the trimmed V and J ends, which lost 11 bases and 3 bases, there was a span of 16 bases. Germline-derived CDR1 and CDR2 are LNHNV and YYDKDF (reference sequence). The CDR3 contains 14 residues. DNA for the CDR3: TGTGCCTCCGGGGGAGGGGGGTACACCGGGGAGCTGTTTTTT. Translation: CASGGGGYTGELFF.

A single count supports this clone. The V and J genes are TRBV18 and TRBJ2-3, with TRBD2 matching 10 bases. V shed 6 bases and J 2 bases; nucleotides not matched to a gene: 8. The CDR3 sequence is 16 residues long. CDR1 is KGHSH, CDR2 LQKENI, per germline. CDR3 amino acids: CASSLKAGGITDTQYF. Here the CDR3 DNA reads TGTGCCAGCTCCCTCAAAGCGGGAGGGATCACAGATACGCAGTATTTT.

The chain has TRBV6-5 and TRBJ2-1; D perhaps matches TRBD1 (6 bases). Trimming shortened V by 0 bases and J by 7 bases, and 16 bases separated the two germline ends. Germline values: CDR1 MNHEY, CDR2 SVGAGI. The CDR3 sequence is 16 residues long. CDR3 in DNA: TGTGCCAGCAGTTACTCGATATCCCCTAGGGGGAATGAGCAGTTCTTC. Amino acids: CASSYSISPRGNEQFF.

The sample holds a few counts of this clone. V gene TRBV7-2 combines with J gene TRBJ2-7; 8 nucleotides match TRBD2. V was pared by 5 bases and J by 4 bases, with 13 bases of the junction left unmatched. Germline CDR1 SGHTA, CDR2 FQGNSA. This CDR3 has 16 amino acids. CDR3 residues: CASSLGGGGTLYEQYF. The DNA of the CDR3 is TGTGCCAGCAGCCTGGGGGGCGGGGGGACGCTTTACGAGCAGTACTTC.

The rearrangement links TRBV6-4 to TRBJ1-1, with D possibly matching TRBD1 (6 bases). The CDR3 sequence is 13 residues long. V was clipped by 6 bases and J by 6 bases, with 14 bases between them. The germline gives CDR1 MRHNA, CDR2 SNTAGT. The CDR3 DNA follows: TGTGCCAGCAGGGGGGGGCCAGGGGCTGAAGCTTTCTTT. Its translation is CASRGGPGAEAFF.

This rearrangement joins TRBV24-1 to TRBJ2-3, with D possibly being TRBD1 (5 bases). The V end lost 4 bases, the J end lost 2 bases, and 9 bases lay between the germline ends. This CDR3 has 14 residues. Germline V CDR1 and CDR2: KGHDR, SFDVKD. The CDR3 sequence is CATSDPGFTDTQYF. For the CDR3, the DNA is TGTGCCACCAGTGACCCAGGGTTCACAGATACGCAGTATTTT.

This chain connects TRBV7-2 to TRBJ2-2; TRBD1 might be the D (5 bases). Germline CDR1 is SGHTA and CDR2 is FQGNSA. This CDR3 is 14 amino acids long. The V end lost 1 base, the J end lost 10 bases, and 13 bases lay between the germline ends. The CDR3 reads CASSLVKGLAELFF. The CDR3, as DNA: TGTGCCAGCAGCTTAGTTAAGGGGTTGGCGGAGCTGTTTTTT. The full variable domain, its missing parts supplied by reference TRBV7-2 and TRBJ2-2, is GAGVSQSPSNKVTEKGKDVELRCDPISGHTALYWYRQSLGQGLEFLIYFQGNSAPDKSGLPSDRFSAERTGGSVSTLTIQRTQQEDSAVYLCASSLVKGLAELFFGEGSRLTVL.

V gene TRBV7-9 combines with J gene TRBJ1-1; the D is unclear. The CDR3 totals 14 residues. Trimming took 0 bases from V and 4 from J, leaving 9 bases between them. Germline CDR1 reads SEHNR; CDR2 reads FQNEAQ (reference sequence). The CDR3 DNA is TGTGCCAGCAGCTTAGCCGGCGGAGGCACTGAAGCTTTCTTT. It encodes CASSLAGGGTEAFF.

This clone has a count of ten or more. V usage is TRBV4-1 and J usage is TRBJ1-4, with TRBD1 identical over 7 bases. The V segment lost 1 base and the J segment 4 bases; nucleotides outside the gene matches: 6. The germline V gene has CDR1 MGHRA and CDR2 YSYEKL. There are 16 residues in the CDR3. The DNA of the CDR3 is TGCGCCAGCAGCCAAGGACAGGGCACTGGTAATGAAAAACTGTTTTTT. Amino acids: CASSQGQGTGNEKLFF.